The 24 T cell receptor beta chains given below trace back to one sample, sequenced in a study of CD8+CD57+ T cells in acquired aplastic anemia. Patients included in sequencing had previously demonstrated CD8+CD57+ cell expansion by flow cytometry. It was genomic DNA that served as the template for profiling TCR beta VDJ and CDR3. Each CDR3 protein is one row after TCRdb ran MiXCR on the reads. The sample contains hundreds of thousands of distinct CDR3 sequences, approximately 82% of which appear only once. Sequencing was carried out using sorted CD4+, CD8+, or CD8+CD57+ T cells (not recorded which) from PBMCs. These receptors were taken from a human donor with aplastic anemia.

Details on this clonotype: The germline gene is not matched at one end of the junction; a read error may be the cause. The V gene is TRBV9, the J gene TRBJ2-3, with no clear D. CDR1 is SGDLS, CDR2 YYNGEE, per germline. This CDR3 is 14 amino acids long. CDR3 protein: CASSVATARNQHHF. The CDR3 coding sequence is TGTGCCAGCAGCGTAGCGACCGCCCGAAATCAGCACCATTTT.

The chain couples TRBV7-2 to TRBJ2-3, with 10 positions matching TRBD1. The germline V gene encodes CDR1 SGHTA and CDR2 FQGNSA. There are 16 residues in the CDR3. Trimming at V came to 5 bases and at J to 11 bases, leaving 16 bases not matched to a gene. The CDR3 reads CASSNGQGDHETQQYF. The DNA for the CDR3 is TGTGCCAGCAGCAATGGACAGGGGGATCACGAGACCCAGCAGTATTTT.

Regarding this clonotype: As the CDR3 is not closed by the conserved phenylalanine or tryptophan, this likely results from a read error. The DNA is omitted, as the CDR3 cannot be located on it reliably, and the CDR3 follows TCRdb's listing. This sequence joins TRBV2 and TRBJ2-6. The CDR3 is 16 amino acids in total, end residues counted. Germline V gene lookup returns CDR1 SNHLY and CDR2 FYNNEI. CDR3: CASGDAGTDTQYFRTC.

Regarding this clonotype: It is likely a read error, because the conserved phenylalanine at the end of the CDR3 is missing. The DNA is left out, because the CDR3 cannot be placed on it with certainty; the CDR3 is given as TCRdb lists it. The chain links TRBV7-2 to TRBJ2-3. Ends included, the CDR3 has 13 residues. Germline V CDR1 and CDR2: SGHTA, FQGNSA. This CDR3 is CASSVGGRDATHY.

The chain has TRBV5-4 and TRBJ1-2; maybe TRBD1 (5 bases). Germline-derived CDR1 and CDR2 are SGHNT and YYREEE (reference sequence). CDR3 size: 16 residues. V was pared by 2 bases and J by 5 bases, with 19 bases between. The CDR3 sequence: CASSFGTNGLVYGYTF. In DNA, the CDR3 is TGTGCCAGCAGCTTTGGGACTAACGGGCTCGTATATGGCTACACCTTC.

In regard to this clonotype: Germline is not matched at one junction end, which may reflect a read error. The CDR3 is CGTSGGSSPDTQYF. In DNA form, the CDR3 reads TGCGGCACCAGCGGGGGCTCCAGCCCAGATACGCAGTACTTT. The chain links TRBV15 to TRBJ2-3; 8 bases line up with TRBD2. CDR3 length: 14 residues. CDR1 is LNHNV and CDR2 is YYDKDF in the germline V gene (reference sequence).

As concerns this clonotype: The missing conserved phenylalanine or tryptophan at the end of this CDR3 makes a read error likely. No DNA is shown, since the ends of the CDR3 on it are uncertain; the CDR3 is the one TCRdb lists. This rearrangement joins TRBV7-3 to TRBJ2-1; the table's D gene call, TRBD2, was not cross checked with the DNA. Germline V gene lookup returns CDR1 SGHTA and CDR2 FQGTGA. With termini counted, the CDR3 has 13 amino acids. This CDR3 reads CASSSGGTWGEFQ.

This clonotype was seen more than once but under ten times. An end of the junction does not agree with germline; a read error may underlie this. The chain is built from TRBV7-2 and TRBJ2-5, with D tentatively TRBD2 (6 bases). This CDR3 spans 14 amino acids. Germline V CDR1 and CDR2: SGHTA, FQGNSA. CDR3 DNA: TGTGCCAGCAGCAGAGCGGGTCATCCCGATACGCAGTATTTC. It translates to CASSRAGHPDTQYF.

Concerning this clonotype: One end of the junction is discordant with germline, which a read error may explain. V and J are TRBV7-9 and TRBJ2-3, with a tentative D call TRBD1 (5 bases). CDR3 length: 14 amino acids. The germline CDR1 and CDR2 sequences are SEHNR and FQNEAQ (reference sequence). The CDR3 DNA is TGTGCCAGCAGCTTTCAGGGAAGTCCCGATAGGCAGTATTTT. It is translated as CASSFQGSPDRQYF.

The chain has TRBV2 and TRBJ1-1; maybe TRBD1 (5 bases). The CDR3 has 14 residues. Looked up from germline, CDR1 is SNHLY and CDR2 is FYNNEI. The V end was cut by 8 bases, the J end by 11 bases, with 24 bases between. The CDR3 coding sequence is TGTGCCAGCGGCGAAGTGGGGGGGGTCAGGGAGGCTTTCTTT. Amino acid sequence: CASGEVGGVREAFF.

A remark on this clonotype: The CDR3 end shows no conserved phenylalanine or tryptophan, and so a read error is likely. The limits of the CDR3 on the DNA are not certain, so only TCRdb's listed CDR3 is given. The rearrangement links TRBV7-2 to TRBJ1-1; the table names TRBD1, a call not compared with the DNA. Both ends counted, the CDR3 spans 13 residues. CDR1 is SGHTA, CDR2 FQGNSA, per germline. The CDR3 region is CASSYRVITDTHY.

This clonotype was recorded only once. The chain carries TRBV2 and TRBJ2-1, with D uncertain. The germline V gene has CDR1 SNHLY and CDR2 FYNNEI. The ends were cut back, 8 bases at V and 16 bases at J, with 33 bases in the middle. The CDR3 is made up of 16 amino acids. The DNA for the CDR3 is TGTGCCAGCGGCTGGCCTCCCGTCGTCTTGAACACTGAAGCTTTCTTC. It translates to CASGWPPVVLNTEAFF.

This clonotype came up once. The rearrangement joins TRBV7-3 to TRBJ2-5, with 7 bases fitting TRBD1. There are 15 residues in the CDR3. Trimming took 5 bases from V and 8 from J; bases not matched to a gene: 14. Germline assignment: CDR1 SGHTA and CDR2 FQGTGA. CDR3 loop: CASSPKGAWGDTQYF. Written as DNA, the CDR3 is TGTGCCAGCAGCCCGAAGGGGGCCTGGGGAGATACCCAGTACTTC.

To note about this clonotype: Germline and junction disagree at one end, which may indicate a read error. The chain recombines TRBV7-3 with TRBJ2-5, with a tentative D call TRBD2 (6 bases). The CDR3 spans 14 residues. The germline CDR1 and CDR2 sequences are SGHTA and FQGTGA. CDR3 sequence reads: CATSRGRGKENKYF. The CDR3, as DNA: TGTGCCACCAGCAGAGGCCGCGGGAAAGAGAACAAGTACTTC.

This clonotype came up a few times. The J gene is TRBJ2-3, the V gene TRBV7-8; 9 bases align to TRBD2. This CDR3 is built from 14 residues. Germline lookup yields CDR1 SGHVS and CDR2 FQNEAQ. The V segment lost 6 bases and the J segment 6 bases; nucleotides outside the gene matches: 7. CDR3 sequence reads: CASREAGGPDTQYF. CDR3 coding DNA: TGTGCCAGCAGGGAAGCGGGAGGTCCCGATACGCAGTATTTT.

This chain links TRBV6-2 or TRBV6-3 with TRBJ2-7, with D possibly being TRBD1 (5 bases). The CDR3 runs to 15 residues. The germline V and J ends were trimmed by 2 bases and 0 bases, with 11 bases remaining between them. Germline-derived CDR1 and CDR2 are MNHEY and SVGEGT. CDR3 amino acids: CASSYVQGFSYEQYF. The CDR3, as DNA: TGTGCCAGCAGTTACGTGCAGGGATTCTCCTACGAGCAGTACTTC.

The chain couples TRBV9 to TRBJ1-1, with D possibly TRBD1 on 5 matching bases. Per germline, CDR1 SGDLS and CDR2 YYNGEE. Trimming took off 4 bases at V and 9 bases at J, with 22 bases between the two ends. CDR3 length: 15 amino acids. CDR3 sequence (DNA): TGTGCCAGCAGCTTAGAGGACCGACAGAAAACAAAAGCTTTCTTT. Translating gives CASSLEDRQKTKAFF.

The chain links TRBV7-3 to TRBJ2-5; possibly TRBD1 for D (5 bases). Per the germline V gene, CDR1 is SGHTA and CDR2 is FQGTGA. V was clipped by 10 bases and J by 7 bases, with 22 bases between them. The CDR3 covers 14 residues. The CDR3 nucleotides are TGTGCCACCTCAAGGGGCTCCAACGAAGTGACCCAGTACTTC. This encodes CATSRGSNEVTQYF.

Remarks on this clonotype: At one of its ends the junction is not consistent with the germline gene, which may arise from a read error. The rearrangement uses TRBV19 and TRBJ2-1; 7 bases are a match to TRBD2. In germline, CDR1 is LNHDA, CDR2 SQIVND (reference sequence). CDR3 length: 16 residues. CDR3 residues: CASSFPSGACSDQHFF. The CDR3 region has the DNA TGTGCCAGCAGCTTTCCTAGCGGCGCCTGCAGCGATCAGCACTTCTTC.

The chain links TRBV25-1 to TRBJ2-7; D is uncertain. CDR1 and CDR2 from the germline V gene are MGHDK and SYGVNS. The CDR3 is 12 amino acids. V lost 5 bases to trimming and J lost 4 bases, with 9 bases between them. CDR3 protein: CASSSGLYEQYV. CDR3 DNA: TGTGCCAGCAGTTCAGGTTTATACGAGCAGTACGTC.

Remarks on this clonotype: The junction departs from germline at one end; a sequencing error may be responsible. The chain is built from TRBV19 and TRBJ2-1; TRBD2 matches at 7 bases. There are 13 residues in the CDR3. CDR1 and CDR2 from the germline V gene are LNHDA and SQIVND (reference sequence). The CDR3 DNA reads TGTGCCAGTAGTATGGGGGGGGTGCATGATCAGTTCTTC. Its protein is CASSMGGVHDQFF.

This clonotype was observed a single time. Because it lacks the conserved phenylalanine or tryptophan at the end, this CDR3 is likely a read error. The DNA is omitted, as the CDR3 cannot be located on it reliably, and the CDR3 follows TCRdb's listing. The V call is TRBV7-3, the J call TRBJ1-2; TRBD1, as called in the table, went unchecked against the DNA. Counting both end residues, the CDR3 totals 13 amino acids. CDR1 SGHTA and CDR2 FQGTGA come from the germline V gene. The CDR3 is CASSGDGGGGDTS.

Ten or more counts support this clonotype. The rearrangement joins TRBV12-3 or TRBV12-4 to TRBJ2-7; tentatively, D is TRBD1 (5 bases). CDR3 length: 14 amino acids. The V end was cut by 1 base, the J end by 3 bases, with 10 bases between. The CDR3 DNA reads TGTGCCAGCAGTTTAGACAGGAATATCTACGAGCAGTACTTC. This translates into CASSLDRNIYEQYF.

The rearrangement links TRBV7-9 to TRBJ2-7, with D tentatively TRBD1 or TRBD2 (6 bases each). From germline, CDR1 is SEHNR and CDR2 FQNEAQ (reference sequence). This CDR3 contains 18 residues. Here the CDR3 reads CASSFLGGGETHYYEQYV. Written as DNA, the CDR3 is TGTGCCAGTAGCTTTCTTGGGGGCGGGGAGACCCATTACTACGAGCAGTACGTC.